The entry below describes one T cell receptor (beta chain). The data belong to a study of low-dose radiotherapy and immunotherapy resistance in tumors. On the study more broadly: A total of 13 Gy over 26 weeks was given to Cohort 2 as 1 Gy per fraction every two weeks. One day prior to radiation and immunotherapy, intravenous cyclophosphamide at 200 mg/m2 was given, repeated every two weeks.

This CDR3 comprises 14 residues. Between the trimmed V and J ends, which lost 2 bases and 4 bases, there was a span of 11 bases. Germline V lookup: CDR1 LGHNA, CDR2 YSLEER. Regarding time point: before trial treatment. Donors were administered nivolumab, ipilimumab, aspirin and low-dose cyclophosphamide, together with low-dose radiotherapy. First-strand cDNA relied on TRAV- and TRBV-specific primers spanning alpha and beta chains. For amplifying TCRs, the PCR ran for about 19 cycles with Phusion, which was used together with a constant-region primer and the adapter on the V primers. TCRdb analysed the reads with MiXCR anew, one entry per CDR3 protein. Here the sample spans 55,000 to 65,000 distinct CDR3 sequences, around 27% being singletons.

The specimen comprised PBMCs, sampled before treatment. This receptor was identified in a male donor with rectosigmoid adenocarcinoma. This sequence joins TRBV4-3 and TRBJ1-1, with a possible D match to TRBD1 (5 bases). CDR3 region: CASSQRGGVTEAFF. The DNA of the CDR3 is TGCGCCAGCAGCCAACGGGGGGGAGTCACTGAAGCTTTCTTT.